These 28 T cell receptor beta chains originate from one sample sequenced in a study of shared clonotypes between healthy human individuals. Here immunoSEQ multiplex PCR was the method, and the copy in TCRdb shows in-frame clones only, minus some. The repertoire holds 2 million to 2.5 million clones, with 95% as singletons. Sequenced input: naive CD4+ T cells sorted from blood. Subset meaning: CD45RA+ positively selected. These receptors were taken from a man between 18 and 29 years old in good health.

The table lists this clone with a count of one. Other nucleotide sequences from this sample produce the same CDR3. CDR3 in DNA: TGCGCCAGCAGCTTTACAGGGACGTACGAGCAGTACTTC. This translates into CASSFTGTYEQYF. The chain combines TRBV5-1 with TRBJ2-7, with D possibly being TRBD1 (6 bases). The V end was cut by 2 bases, the J end by 4 bases, with 10 bases between. This CDR3 region has 13 residues. Germline CDR1 is SGHRS and CDR2 is YFSETQ.

The rearrangement links TRBV21-1 to TRBJ1-6. TRBV21-1 is tagged as a pseudogene. This CDR3 is built from 18 residues. CDR3 in DNA: TGTGCCAGCACCAAGAGCCGGGCTCCGAAAAACTATAATTCACCCCTCCACTTT. It translates to CASTKSRAPKNYNSPLHF.

V usage is TRBV7-9 and J usage is TRBJ2-7; TRBD2 aligns across 7 bases. Germline V CDR1 and CDR2: SEHNR, FQNEAQ (reference sequence). The CDR3 contains 15 residues. V gave up 4 bases and J gave up 3 bases; unmatched junction bases: 9. The CDR3 is CASSSAGGGSYEQYF. The CDR3, as DNA: TGTGCCAGCAGCTCCGCCGGGGGAGGGAGCTACGAGCAGTACTTC. The whole variable domain, remainder taken from reference TRBV7-9 and TRBJ2-7, is DTGVSQNPRHKITKRGQNVTFRCDPISEHNRLYWYRQTLGQGPEFLTYFQNEAQLEKSRLLSDRFSAERPKGSFSTLEIQRTEQGDSAMYLCASSSAGGGSYEQYFGPGTRLTVT.

The gene calls are TRBV29-1 and TRBJ1-2, with D tentatively TRBD1 (6 bases). CDR1 is SQVTM and CDR2 is ANQGSEA in the germline V gene. CDR3 length: 14 amino acids. The V and J ends lost 3 bases and 4 bases respectively, with 15 bases between them. The CDR3 spells CSVEAGAIGYGYTF. As DNA, the CDR3 is TGCAGCGTTGAGGCAGGGGCGATCGGCTATGGCTACACCTTC.

This clone was detected a few times. This chain uses TRBV30 with TRBJ2-5, with D tentatively TRBD1 (5 bases). The CDR3 loop spans 14 amino acids. Trimming stripped 0 bases from V and 7 bases from J, with 15 bases between. In germline, CDR1 is GTSNPN, CDR2 SVGIG (reference sequence). The CDR3 DNA reads as TGTGCCTGGAGTGTACTCGCGACAGTAGGGACCCAGTACTTC. It translates to CAWSVLATVGTQYF.

The CDR3 nucleotides are TGTGCCATTAGCGGGAGTGGGTACAATGAGCAGTTCTTC. This sequence encodes CAISGSGYNEQFF. The gene calls are TRBV10-3 and TRBJ2-1; 9 bases align to TRBD2. V lost 9 bases, J lost 4 bases, and 4 bases stayed unmatched. The V gene's germline CDR1 is ENHRY and CDR2 SYGVKD. There are 13 residues in the CDR3.

The rearrangement uses TRBV5-1 and TRBJ2-7; 7 bases map to TRBD2. This CDR3 comprises 15 residues. V shed 0 bases, J shed 7 bases, and the junction held 10 bases outside the gene matches. Germline V gene sequence: CDR1 SGHRS, CDR2 YFSETQ. The CDR3 DNA reads TGCGCCAGCAGCTTGGGGGCGGGAGTCAAACGGGAGCAGTACTTC. Its translation: CASSLGAGVKREQYF.

A word on this clone: Given a much more abundant clone one base away, this may be a read error. The rearrangement joins TRBV5-6 to TRBJ2-2; D is possibly TRBD1 (5 bases). This CDR3 contains 15 residues. CDR1 is SGHDT, CDR2 YYEEEE, per germline. V was trimmed by 2 bases and J by 1 base, leaving 9 bases between them. CDR3: CASSLGRVNTGELFF. Written as DNA, the CDR3 is TGTGCCAGCAGCTTAGGCAGGGTGAACACCGGGGAGCTGTTTTTT. The whole variable domain, remainder taken from reference TRBV5-6 and TRBJ2-2, is DAGVTQSPTHLIKTRGQQVTLRCSPKSGHDTVSWYQQALGQGPQFIFQYYEEEERQRGNFPDRFSGHQFPNYSSELNVNALLLGDSALYLCASSLGRVNTGELFFGEGSRLTVL.

This clone has only one observation. This CDR3 is also generated by other DNA sequences in the sample. The J gene is TRBJ2-1, the V gene TRBV4-3; the D gene is possibly TRBD2 (5 bases). Trimming pared 0 bases from V and 2 bases from J, leaving 8 bases between. The CDR3 runs 15 residues. Germline loops: CDR1 LGHNA, CDR2 YSLEER. The CDR3 nucleotides are TGCGCCAGCAGCCAAGAGGGGAGTCCCTACAATGAGCAGTTCTTC. Protein product: CASSQEGSPYNEQFF.

This chain joins TRBV18 and TRBJ1-4, with D maybe TRBD1 (6 bases). CDR3 length: 16 residues. Looked up from germline, CDR1 is KGHSH and CDR2 is LQKENI. Trimming shortened V by 4 bases and J by 0 bases, and 12 bases separated the two germline ends. The CDR3 DNA reads as TGTGCCAGCTCACAGACAGGAGGTGCAACTAATGAAAAACTGTTTTTT. Protein sequence: CASSQTGGATNEKLFF. Using reference TRBV18 and TRBJ1-4 for the parts outside the CDR3, the full variable domain is NAGVMQNPRHLVRRRGQEARLRCSPMKGHSHVYWYRQLPEEGLKFMVYLQKENIIDESGMPKERFSAEFPKEGPSILRIQQVVRGDSAAYFCASSQTGGATNEKLFFGSGTQLSVL.

The V gene is TRBV29-1, the J gene TRBJ2-1, with 11 bases lining up with TRBD2. The CDR3 is 12 residues long. Looked up from germline, CDR1 is SQVTM and CDR2 is ANQGSEA. V gave up 7 bases and J gave up 11 bases; unmatched junction bases: 7. CDR3 DNA sequence: TGCAGCGGAGGGACTAGCGGTATTCAGCAGTTCTTC. Encoded protein: CSGGTSGIQQFF.

Note on this clone: Given a much more abundant clone one base away, this may be a read error. The chain has TRBV30 and TRBJ1-2, with D unresolved. The CDR3 totals 15 residues. CDR1 GTSNPN and CDR2 SVGIG come from the germline V gene (reference sequence). The CDR3 bases are TGTGCCTGGGGTGTACCGCGCTCCTGGGACTATGGCTACACCTTC. Its translation is CAWGVPRSWDYGYTF.

The chain is built from TRBV2 and TRBJ1-5; TRBD1 might be the D (5 bases). The ends were cut back, 1 base at V and 10 bases at J, with 17 bases in the middle. The CDR3 contains 15 residues. Germline assignment: CDR1 SNHLY and CDR2 FYNNEI. CDR3 nucleotide sequence: TGTGCCAGCAGTGAAGTTGGACCGGGACTCGGACCCCAGCATTTT. Encoded protein: CASSEVGPGLGPQHF.

This chain connects TRBV21-1 to TRBJ2-7. TRBV21-1 is designated a pseudogene. The CDR3 spans 11 residues. The CDR3 bases are TGTGCCAGCAGCCCCAGGGAGGAGCAGTACTTC. Amino acids: CASSPREEQYF.

V gene TRBV5-1 combines with J gene TRBJ1-6; D is unclear. The CDR3 runs 16 residues. Trimming removed 0 bases at V and 2 bases at J, with 9 bases between. The germline gives CDR1 SGHRS, CDR2 YFSETQ. CDR3 in amino acids: CASSLEMGTYNSPLHF. The CDR3 DNA reads as TGCGCCAGCAGCTTGGAGATGGGAACCTATAATTCACCCCTCCACTTT.

The chain links TRBV6-1 to TRBJ1-1, with a tentative D call TRBD1 (5 bases). Germline CDR1 reads MNHNS; CDR2 reads SASEGT. The CDR3 loop spans 13 amino acids. Trimming cost V 8 bases and J 1 base, with 11 bases left between them. The CDR3 region is CASPGQGNTEAFF. Here the CDR3 DNA reads TGTGCCAGCCCAGGTCAGGGGAACACTGAAGCTTTCTTT.

This chain joins TRBV11-2 and TRBJ1-1; D is uncertain. Germline assignment: CDR1 SGHAT and CDR2 FQNNGV. V was cut by 0 bases and J by 5 bases, with 13 bases left in between. CDR3 length equals 15 residues. The CDR3 DNA follows: TGTGCCAGCAGCTTAGATAGCCGCCCTTGGACTGAAGCTTTCTTT. It specifies CASSLDSRPWTEAFF.

This chain uses TRBV30 with TRBJ2-7, with 7 bases lining up with TRBD1. The V gene end was trimmed by 5 bases and the J gene end by 4 bases; junction bases not matched to a gene: 11. This CDR3 spans 14 amino acids. Germline assignment: CDR1 GTSNPN and CDR2 SVGIG (reference sequence). CDR3 in amino acids: CAWCRWDSPYEQYF. CDR3 DNA sequence: TGTGCCTGGTGCCGATGGGACAGTCCTTACGAGCAGTACTTC. The full variable domain, in which reference TRBV30 and TRBJ2-7 provide the parts outside the CDR3, is SQTIHQWPATLVQPVGSPLSLECTVEGTSNPNLYWYRQAAGRGLQLLFYSVGIGQISSEVPQNLSASRPQDRQFILSSKKLLLSDSGFYLCAWCRWDSPYEQYFGPGTRLTVT.

The chain has TRBV7-9 and TRBJ1-3, with TRBD1 as a possible D gene (5 bases). Germline CDR1 is SEHNR and CDR2 is FQNEAQ (reference sequence). The CDR3 loop spans 14 amino acids. The V and J ends lost 5 bases and 4 bases respectively, with 12 bases between them. The CDR3 protein is CASSQKGQGNTIYF. The DNA for the CDR3 is TGTGCCAGCAGCCAAAAAGGACAAGGAAACACCATATATTTT.

The chain is built from TRBV5-4 and TRBJ1-3; D unresolved. The germline CDR1 and CDR2 sequences are SGHNT and YYREEE (reference sequence). V lost 2 bases, J lost 0 bases, and 15 bases lay in between. The CDR3 loop spans 17 amino acids. CDR3 amino acids: CASSFMGQRSSGNTIYF. DNA for the CDR3: TGTGCCAGCAGCTTCATGGGCCAGCGGAGCTCTGGAAACACCATATATTTT.

The chain employs TRBV7-2 and TRBJ2-3; D possibly uses TRBD1 or TRBD2 (5 bases each). Germline lookup yields CDR1 SGHTA and CDR2 FQGNSA. V was trimmed by 2 bases and J by 0 bases, leaving 12 bases between them. The length of the CDR3 is 16 residues. The DNA for the CDR3 is TGTGCCAGCAGCTTATTCTGGGACCTTAGCACAGATACGCAGTATTTT. Its protein is CASSLFWDLSTDTQYF.

This sequence joins TRBV7-2 and TRBJ2-7, with TRBD2 as a possible D gene (6 bases). Trimming left V 6 bases short and J 3 bases short, with 18 bases between. CDR1 SGHTA and CDR2 FQGNSA come from the germline V gene. The CDR3 is made up of 15 amino acids. The CDR3 DNA is TGTGCCAGCAGTTCCTGGGGGGACTTGAGCTACGAGCAGTACTTC. As protein: CASSSWGDLSYEQYF.

V and J are TRBV6-1 and TRBJ2-7; D unclear. The CDR3 runs 15 residues. Germline V gene data show CDR1 as MNHNS and CDR2 as SASEGT. V lost 3 bases and J lost 3, with 15 bases in between. CDR3 coding DNA: TGTGCCAGCAGTGATCAGTATAACGGTATCTACGAGCAGTACTTC. This encodes CASSDQYNGIYEQYF.

J is TRBJ1-5 and V is TRBV4-1; D ambiguous. Germline CDR1 is MGHRA and CDR2 is YSYEKL. The CDR3 contains 11 residues. The V end lost 3 bases, the J end lost 11 bases, and 8 bases lay between the germline ends. CDR3 bases: TGCGCCAGCAGCCAGGGAAGTACCCAGCATTTT. Protein: CASSQGSTQHF.

The V gene is TRBV5-4, the J gene TRBJ2-3; TRBD2 aligns across 12 bases. J was trimmed by 2 bases and V by 10 bases; bases with no gene match: 8. The CDR3 loop spans 15 amino acids. Per germline, CDR1 SGHNT and CDR2 YYREEE (reference sequence). The DNA of the CDR3 is TGTGCCTCAGGACTAGCGGGGACGCTCACAGATACGCAGTATTTT. This codes for CASGLAGTLTDTQYF. The entire variable domain, with the rest obtained from reference TRBV5-4 and TRBJ2-3, is as follows: ETGVTQSPTHLIKTRGQQVTLRCSSQSGHNTVSWYQQALGQGPQFIFQYYREEENGRGNFPPRFSGLQFPNYSSELNVNALELDDSALYLCASGLAGTLTDTQYFGPGTRLTVL.

This rearrangement joins TRBV30 to TRBJ1-3; the D gene is possibly TRBD1 (5 bases). Germline-derived CDR1 and CDR2 are GTSNPN and SVGIG (reference sequence). There are 16 residues in the CDR3. V was trimmed by 0 bases and J by 0 bases, leaving 12 bases between them. The CDR3 is CAWSVPGLLSGNTIYF. The CDR3 DNA is TGTGCCTGGAGTGTACCGGGACTGCTCTCTGGAAACACCATATATTTT. Supplemented by reference TRBV30 and TRBJ1-3, the full variable domain reads SQTIHQWPATLVQPVGSPLSLECTVEGTSNPNLYWYRQAAGRGLQLLFYSVGIGQISSEVPQNLSASRPQDRQFILSSKKLLLSDSGFYLCAWSVPGLLSGNTIYFGEGSWLTVV.

The chain is built from TRBV18 and TRBJ2-3; 12 nucleotides line up with TRBD2. Germline-derived CDR1 and CDR2 are KGHSH and LQKENI. J was trimmed by 3 bases and V by 6 bases; bases with no gene match: 4. This CDR3 spans 15 amino acids. CDR3 sequence (DNA): TGTGCCAGCTCCCGCGGACTAGCGGGAACAGATACGCAGTATTTT. This gives the protein CASSRGLAGTDTQYF.

The chain combines TRBV5-1 with TRBJ1-6; D is ambiguous. The CDR3 runs to 16 residues. The germline V gene encodes CDR1 SGHRS and CDR2 YFSETQ. V dropped 3 bases and J dropped 0 bases, with 10 bases sitting between them. Written as DNA, the CDR3 is TGCGCCAGCAGCTCCGTCCCCAGCTCCTATAATTCACCCCTCCACTTT. Its translation: CASSSVPSSYNSPLHF.